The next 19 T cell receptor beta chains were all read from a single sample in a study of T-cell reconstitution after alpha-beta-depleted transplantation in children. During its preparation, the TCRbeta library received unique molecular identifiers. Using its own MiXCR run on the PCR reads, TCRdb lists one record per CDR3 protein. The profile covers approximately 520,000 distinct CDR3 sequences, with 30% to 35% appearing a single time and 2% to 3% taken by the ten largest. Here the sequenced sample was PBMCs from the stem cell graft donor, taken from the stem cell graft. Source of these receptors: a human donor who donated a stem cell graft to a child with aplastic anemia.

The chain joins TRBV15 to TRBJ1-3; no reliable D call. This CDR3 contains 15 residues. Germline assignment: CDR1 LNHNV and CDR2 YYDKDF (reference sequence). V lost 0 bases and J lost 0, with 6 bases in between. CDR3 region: CATSREVFSGNTIYF. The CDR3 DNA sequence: TGTGCCACCAGCAGAGAGGTGTTCTCTGGAAACACCATATATTTT.

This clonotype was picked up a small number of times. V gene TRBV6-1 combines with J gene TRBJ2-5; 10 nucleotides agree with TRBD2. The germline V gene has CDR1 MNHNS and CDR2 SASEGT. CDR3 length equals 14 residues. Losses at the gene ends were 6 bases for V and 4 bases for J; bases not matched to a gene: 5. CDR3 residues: CASSPSGRRETQYF. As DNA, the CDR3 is TGTGCCAGCAGCCCTAGCGGGAGAAGAGAGACCCAGTACTTC.

Here the CDR3 reads CAHSPRPEGGEQYF. The CDR3 bases are TGTGCCCACTCCCCTAGGCCCGAGGGCGGCGAGCAGTACTTC. V and J are TRBV24-1 and TRBJ2-7, with D perhaps matching TRBD2 (5 bases). V lost 12 bases and J lost 6, with 23 bases in between. This CDR3 comprises 14 residues. Germline assignment: CDR1 KGHDR and CDR2 SFDVKD.

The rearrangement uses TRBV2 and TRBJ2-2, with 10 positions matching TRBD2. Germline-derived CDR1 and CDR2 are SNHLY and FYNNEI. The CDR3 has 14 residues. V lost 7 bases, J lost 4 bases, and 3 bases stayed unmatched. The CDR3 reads CASTSGSPTGELFF. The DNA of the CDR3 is TGTGCCAGCACTAGCGGGAGCCCCACCGGGGAGCTGTTTTTT.

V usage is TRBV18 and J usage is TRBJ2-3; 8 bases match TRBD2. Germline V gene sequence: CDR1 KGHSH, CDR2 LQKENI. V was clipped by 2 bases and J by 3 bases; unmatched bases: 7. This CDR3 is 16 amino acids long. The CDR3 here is CASSPVSGSSTDTQYF. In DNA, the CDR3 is TGTGCCAGCTCACCAGTAAGCGGGAGCAGTACAGATACGCAGTATTTT. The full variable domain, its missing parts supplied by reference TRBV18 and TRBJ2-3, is NAGVMQNPRHLVRRRGQEARLRCSPMKGHSHVYWYRQLPEEGLKFMVYLQKENIIDESGMPKERFSAEFPKEGPSILRIQQVVRGDSAAYFCASSPVSGSSTDTQYFGPGTRLTVL.

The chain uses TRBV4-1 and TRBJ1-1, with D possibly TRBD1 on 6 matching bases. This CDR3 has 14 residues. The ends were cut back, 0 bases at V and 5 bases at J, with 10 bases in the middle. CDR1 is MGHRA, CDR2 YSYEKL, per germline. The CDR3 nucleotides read TGCGCCAGCAGCCAAGAACAGGGAGGGACTGAAGCTTTCTTT. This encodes CASSQEQGGTEAFF.

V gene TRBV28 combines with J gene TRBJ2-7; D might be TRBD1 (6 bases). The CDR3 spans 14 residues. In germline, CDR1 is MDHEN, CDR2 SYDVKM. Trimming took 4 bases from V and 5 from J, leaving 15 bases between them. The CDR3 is CASSSSGTRNEQYV. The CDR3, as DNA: TGTGCCAGCAGTTCTTCCGGGACACGGAACGAGCAGTACGTC.

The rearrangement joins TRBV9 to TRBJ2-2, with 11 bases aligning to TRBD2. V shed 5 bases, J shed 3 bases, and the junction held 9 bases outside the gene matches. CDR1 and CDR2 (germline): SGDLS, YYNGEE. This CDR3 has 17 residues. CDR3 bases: TGTGCCAGCAGTCCCGGGACTAGCGGACTTTACACCGGGGAGCTGTTTTTT. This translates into CASSPGTSGLYTGELFF.

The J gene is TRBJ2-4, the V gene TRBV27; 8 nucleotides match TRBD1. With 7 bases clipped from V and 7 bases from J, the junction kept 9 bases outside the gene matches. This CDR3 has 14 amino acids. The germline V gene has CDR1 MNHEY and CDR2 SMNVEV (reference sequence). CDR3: CASNEQGGMNIQYF. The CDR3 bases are TGTGCCAGCAACGAACAGGGGGGTATGAACATTCAGTACTTC.

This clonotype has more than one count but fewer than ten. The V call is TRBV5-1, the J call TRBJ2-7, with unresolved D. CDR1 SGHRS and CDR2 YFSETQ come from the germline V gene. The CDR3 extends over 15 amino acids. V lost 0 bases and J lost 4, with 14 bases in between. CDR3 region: CASSLERASRYEQYF. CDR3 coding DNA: TGCGCCAGCAGCTTGGAAAGGGCCTCGAGGTACGAGCAGTACTTC.

CDR3 loop: CATSSFSRPGGNQPQHF. CDR3 nucleotide sequence: TGTGCCACCAGCAGCTTTTCACGGCCCGGAGGGAATCAGCCCCAGCATTTT. V is TRBV15 and J is TRBJ1-5; D is ambiguous. V was shortened by 3 bases and J by 4 bases, with 19 bases between the two germline ends. CDR1 and CDR2 from the germline V gene are LNHNV and YYDKDF (reference sequence). This CDR3 contains 17 residues.

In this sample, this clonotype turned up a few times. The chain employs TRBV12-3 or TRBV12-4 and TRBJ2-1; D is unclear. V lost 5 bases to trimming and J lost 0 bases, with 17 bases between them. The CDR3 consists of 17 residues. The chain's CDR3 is CASSPFRTASSYNEQFF. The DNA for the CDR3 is TGTGCCAGCAGTCCCTTTAGGACGGCCAGCTCCTACAATGAGCAGTTCTTC.

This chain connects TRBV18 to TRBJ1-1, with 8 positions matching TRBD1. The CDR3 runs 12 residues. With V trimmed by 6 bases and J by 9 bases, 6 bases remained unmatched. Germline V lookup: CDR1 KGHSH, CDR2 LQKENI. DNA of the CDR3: TGTGCCAGCTCGACCGGGACAGGCAAAGCTTTCTTT. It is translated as CASSTGTGKAFF.

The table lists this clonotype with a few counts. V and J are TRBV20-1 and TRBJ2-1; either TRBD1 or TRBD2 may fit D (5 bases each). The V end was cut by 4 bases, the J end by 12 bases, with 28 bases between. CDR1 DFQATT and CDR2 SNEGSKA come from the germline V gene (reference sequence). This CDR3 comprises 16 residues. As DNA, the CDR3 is TGCAGTGCTAAAATGTCTGACGGGATTACGGTTAGGGGGCAGTTCTTC. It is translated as CSAKMSDGITVRGQFF.

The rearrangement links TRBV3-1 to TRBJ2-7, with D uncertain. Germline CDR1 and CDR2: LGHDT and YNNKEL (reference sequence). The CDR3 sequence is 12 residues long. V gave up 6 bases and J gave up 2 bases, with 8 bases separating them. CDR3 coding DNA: TGTGCCAGCAGTACGGTGGCCTACGAGCAGTACTTC. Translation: CASSTVAYEQYF.

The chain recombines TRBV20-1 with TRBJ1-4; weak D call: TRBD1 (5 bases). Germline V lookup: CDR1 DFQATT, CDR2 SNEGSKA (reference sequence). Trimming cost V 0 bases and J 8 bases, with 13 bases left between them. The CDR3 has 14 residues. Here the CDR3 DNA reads TGCAGTGCTAGAGATGGGACCCTGGGCGAAAAACTGTTTTTT. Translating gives CSARDGTLGEKLFF.

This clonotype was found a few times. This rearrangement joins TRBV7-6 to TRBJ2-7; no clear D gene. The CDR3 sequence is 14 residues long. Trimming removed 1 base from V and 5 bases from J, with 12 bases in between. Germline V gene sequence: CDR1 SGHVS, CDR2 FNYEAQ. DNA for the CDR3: TGTGCCAGCAGCTTAGGCGTAGGAGCGAACGAGCAGTACTTC. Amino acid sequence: CASSLGVGANEQYF.

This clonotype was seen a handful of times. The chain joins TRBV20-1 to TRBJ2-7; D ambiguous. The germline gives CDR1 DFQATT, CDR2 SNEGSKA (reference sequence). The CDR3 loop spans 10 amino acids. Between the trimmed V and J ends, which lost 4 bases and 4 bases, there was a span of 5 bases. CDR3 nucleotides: TGCAGTGCTACTGGATACGAGCAGTACTTC. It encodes CSATGYEQYF.

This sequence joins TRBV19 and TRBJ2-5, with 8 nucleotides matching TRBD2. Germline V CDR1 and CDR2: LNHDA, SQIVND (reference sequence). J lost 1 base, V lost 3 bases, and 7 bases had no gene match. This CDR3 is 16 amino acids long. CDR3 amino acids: CASSMYPSGFQETQYF. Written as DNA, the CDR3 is TGTGCCAGTAGTATGTATCCTAGCGGGTTCCAAGAGACCCAGTACTTC.